A single sample is the source of the 27 T cell receptor beta chains below, sequenced in a study of T-cell memory formation after mild COVID-19. TCRdb called the 5' RACE reads again in MiXCR, with one record for every CDR3 protein. Of 450,000 to 650,000 distinct CDR3 sequences in the sample, more than 15% were seen once. What was sequenced was PBMCs or a T cell subset sorted from them (not recorded which). The source of these receptors is an adult woman who had mild COVID-19 (a few samples of this study predate the infection). Cell type and time point are not known.

This clonotype came up a few times. The chain carries TRBV9 and TRBJ1-1; TRBD1 is a possible D gene (6 bases). V was pared by 2 bases and J by 0 bases, with 14 bases between. The germline CDR1 and CDR2 sequences are SGDLS and YYNGEE. The CDR3 consists of 16 residues. The CDR3 here is CASSVVVGGMNTEAFF. The CDR3 DNA is TGTGCCAGCAGCGTGGTGGTAGGGGGAATGAACACTGAAGCTTTCTTT.

V is TRBV9 and J is TRBJ1-2; 7 bases line up with TRBD1. The V segment lost 3 bases and the J segment 4 bases; nucleotides outside the gene matches: 6. The V gene's germline CDR1 is SGDLS and CDR2 YYNGEE. The length of the CDR3 is 14 residues. The CDR3 bases are TGTGCCAGCAGCGAGGGGGACAGTCTCTATGGCTACACCTTC. It is translated as CASSEGDSLYGYTF.

This clonotype has just a few counts. The chain recombines TRBV6-6 with TRBJ2-4, with 9 bases matching TRBD2. The V segment lost 8 bases and the J segment 1 base; nucleotides outside the gene matches: 12. Germline values: CDR1 MNHNY, CDR2 SVGAGI (reference sequence). The CDR3 covers 17 residues. CDR3 DNA sequence: TGTGCCAGCGTTACCGCGGGAGGGAGTGGGGCCAAAAACATTCAGTACTTC. Its protein is CASVTAGGSGAKNIQYF.

The chain is built from TRBV19 and TRBJ2-7; 9 nucleotides align to TRBD2. Germline assignment: CDR1 LNHDA and CDR2 SQIVND (reference sequence). The CDR3 totals 15 residues. V lost 5 bases, J lost 1 base, and 6 bases stayed unmatched. CDR3 amino acids: CASSFEAGGSYEQYF. Here the CDR3 DNA reads TGTGCCAGTAGTTTCGAAGCGGGGGGATCCTACGAGCAGTACTTC.

This clonotype was seen more than once but under ten times. The chain uses TRBV6-6 and TRBJ1-4; no reliable D call. Trimming stripped 11 bases from V and 0 bases from J, with 16 bases between. The CDR3 contains 15 residues. Germline V gene lookup returns CDR1 MNHNY and CDR2 SVGAGI (reference sequence). DNA of the CDR3: TGTGCCTCCACCCCCCGGGAGCCAACTAATGAAAAACTGTTTTTT. It codes for CASTPREPTNEKLFF.

This clonotype was counted many times. V usage is TRBV12-3 or TRBV12-4 and J usage is TRBJ2-3, with 8 bases lining up with TRBD2. The junction had 20 bases not matched to a gene; V was cut back by 6 bases and J by 6 bases. The CDR3 is 18 amino acids. The CDR3 loop is CASSLSPGLEGSGDTQYF. Here the CDR3 DNA reads TGTGCCAGCAGCCTATCTCCGGGACTAGAAGGGAGTGGGGATACGCAGTATTTT.

This sequence joins TRBV15 and TRBJ2-3; 8 bases match TRBD1. V was pared by 3 bases and J by 0 bases, with 5 bases of the junction left unmatched. Germline CDR1 LNHNV, CDR2 YYDKDF (reference sequence). The CDR3 runs to 16 residues. Here the CDR3 DNA reads TGTGCCACCAGCAGCTACGACAGGGGTAGCACAGATACGCAGTATTTT. Translation: CATSSYDRGSTDTQYF. Full variable domain (outside the CDR3, taken from reference TRBV15 and TRBJ2-3): DAMVIQNPRYQVTQFGKPVTLSCSQTLNHNVMYWYQQKSSQAPKLLFHYYDKDFNNEADTPDNFQSRRPNTSFCFLDIRSPGLGDTAMYLCATSSYDRGSTDTQYFGPGTRLTVL.

This clonotype has just a few counts. The chain joins TRBV27 to TRBJ2-1, with a weak D call TRBD2 (6 bases). The CDR3 length is 15 residues. CDR1 and CDR2 from the germline V gene are MNHEY and SMNVEV (reference sequence). V lost 6 bases to trimming and J lost 3 bases, with 15 bases between them. As DNA, the CDR3 is TGTGCCAGCAGCCGAAAGCGGGCAGGCTACAATGAGCAGTTCTTC. The encoded protein is CASSRKRAGYNEQFF.

There are a few counts of this clonotype. The V gene is TRBV7-2, the J gene TRBJ2-3; weak D call: TRBD1 (6 bases). Germline V gene sequence: CDR1 SGHTA, CDR2 FQGNSA. The CDR3 is 13 residues long. Trimming shortened V by 5 bases and J by 2 bases, and 8 bases separated the two germline ends. CDR3 nucleotides: TGTGCCAGCAGCCGACAGGTCACAGATACGCAGTATTTT. Its translation: CASSRQVTDTQYF.

This clonotype was seen a handful of times. The rearrangement uses TRBV9 and TRBJ2-1; 7 positions match TRBD1. The CDR3 is 15 residues long. V was pared by 2 bases and J by 4 bases, with 6 bases of the junction left unmatched. Germline assignment: CDR1 SGDLS and CDR2 YYNGEE. This chain's CDR3 is CASSVRDREYNEQFF. CDR3 DNA sequence: TGTGCCAGCAGCGTCCGGGACAGAGAATACAATGAGCAGTTCTTC.

As concerns this clonotype: At one boundary the junction diverges from the germline segment, which might be a read error. The rearrangement uses TRBV11-2 and TRBJ2-1; D possibly corresponds to TRBD2 (5 bases). Germline CDR1 and CDR2: SGHAT and FQNNGV. The CDR3 length is 15 residues. The CDR3 here is CASTLGGTRRHEQFF. The DNA of the CDR3 is TGTGCCAGCACCTTAGGAGGAACCAGGCGACATGAGCAGTTCTTC.

This clonotype was detected only once. The rearrangement links TRBV7-2 to TRBJ2-1, with TRBD1 matching over 9 bases. The trim removed 1 base at V and 10 bases at J, leaving 8 bases unmatched. CDR1 is SGHTA and CDR2 is FQGNSA in the germline V gene. The CDR3 covers 15 residues. CDR3 nucleotides: TGTGCCAGCAGCTTAGAAGGGACAGGGTTCCGGGAGCAGTTCTTC. It is translated as CASSLEGTGFREQFF.

This clonotype was seen a few times. The chain employs TRBV7-9 and TRBJ2-1; D gene ambiguous. CDR3 size: 14 residues. In germline, CDR1 is SEHNR, CDR2 FQNEAQ (reference sequence). V was cut by 2 bases and J by 5 bases, with 10 bases left in between. The CDR3 bases are TGTGCCAGCAGCTTACTTCAGGTGAACAATGAGCAGTTCTTC. Residues: CASSLLQVNNEQFF.

This clonotype was recorded a few times. The chain employs TRBV18 and TRBJ1-2, with TRBD1 matching 11 bases. Trimming took 6 bases from V and 7 from J; bases not matched to a gene: 4. The CDR3 spans 13 residues. The germline gives CDR1 KGHSH, CDR2 LQKENI. CDR3 residues: CASSLGQGAGYTF. CDR3 sequence (DNA): TGTGCCAGCTCTCTTGGACAGGGGGCTGGCTACACCTTC.

The chain has TRBV5-1 and TRBJ2-6; D possibly corresponds to TRBD2 (6 bases). V lost 4 bases, J lost 0 bases, and 11 bases lay in between. The CDR3 runs 16 residues. Germline V gene lookup returns CDR1 SGHRS and CDR2 YFSETQ. The CDR3 reads CASSHLSGSGANVLTF. Here the CDR3 DNA reads TGCGCCAGCAGCCATCTTAGCGGCTCTGGGGCCAACGTCCTGACTTTC.

In this sample, this clonotype turned up many times. The rearrangement links TRBV20-1 to TRBJ2-5; TRBD2 matches 11 bases. CDR1 is DFQATT, CDR2 SNEGSKA, per germline (reference sequence). The CDR3 totals 17 residues. V trimming: 3 bases; J trimming: 3 bases; junction bases outside the gene matches: 12. The CDR3 sequence is CSARGLGTSGQKETQYF. The CDR3 coding sequence is TGCAGTGCTAGGGGACTCGGGACTAGCGGCCAAAAAGAGACCCAGTACTTC.

This chain uses TRBV20-1 with TRBJ1-1; D not certain. Trimming took off 5 bases at V and 14 bases at J, with 30 bases between the two ends. Germline-derived CDR1 and CDR2 are DFQATT and SNEGSKA (reference sequence). This CDR3 has 15 amino acids. In DNA, the CDR3 is TGCAGTGCTCCGGCCCGGGGAGTTGGGGATTCTGGGTCATTCTTT. Its translation is CSAPARGVGDSGSFF.

The rearrangement uses TRBV6-2 or TRBV6-3 and TRBJ2-2; D might be TRBD1 (5 bases). Trimming removed 4 bases from V and 0 bases from J, with 9 bases in between. CDR1 and CDR2 from the germline V gene are MNHEY and SVGEGT. The CDR3 contains 15 residues. CDR3: CASSFRTSNTGELFF. CDR3 coding DNA: TGTGCCAGCAGTTTCAGGACATCGAACACCGGGGAGCTGTTTTTT.

This chain uses TRBV20-1 with TRBJ2-1; 10 bases align to TRBD1. CDR3 size: 18 residues. Trimming at V came to 0 bases and at J to 5 bases, leaving 13 bases not matched to a gene. Germline CDR1 DFQATT, CDR2 SNEGSKA (reference sequence). This CDR3 reads CSAREKNVGTGDHNEQFF. CDR3 DNA sequence: TGCAGTGCTAGAGAAAAGAATGTAGGGACAGGGGACCACAATGAGCAGTTCTTC.

The chain couples TRBV5-4 to TRBJ2-7; 8 bases map to TRBD1. Losses at the gene ends were 0 bases for V and 6 bases for J; bases not matched to a gene: 2. CDR3 length: 13 residues. CDR1 and CDR2 (germline): SGHNT, YYREEE (reference sequence). The CDR3: CASSLGRGPEQYF. DNA for the CDR3: TGTGCCAGCAGCTTGGGCAGGGGGCCCGAGCAGTACTTC.

This clonotype was picked up a small number of times. An end of the junction differs from the germline gene, which may be a read error. The V and J genes are TRBV12-3 or TRBV12-4 and TRBJ1-5, with a possible D match to TRBD1 (5 bases). The CDR3 consists of 12 residues. The CDR3 protein is CASSLSRGPGAF. The CDR3 bases are TGTGCCAGCAGTTTATCCCGAGGACCCGGGGCCTTT.

V gene TRBV6-5 combines with J gene TRBJ1-2; tentatively, D is TRBD1 (5 bases). The CDR3 runs 14 residues. Germline-derived CDR1 and CDR2 are MNHEY and SVGAGI. Trimming pared 10 bases from V and 3 bases from J, leaving 18 bases between. CDR3 sequence: CATRLGGSDYGYTF. Here the CDR3 DNA reads TGTGCCACCCGTCTGGGGGGATCCGACTATGGCTACACCTTC.

In this sample, this clonotype turned up many times. At one end the junction does not follow the germline gene, possibly because of a read error. The chain couples TRBV5-1 to TRBJ2-7; 11 nucleotides line up with TRBD1. The germline CDR1 and CDR2 sequences are SGHRS and YFSETQ. This CDR3 contains 14 residues. The CDR3 sequence is CASSAGTGGYEQYF. For the CDR3, the DNA is TGTGCCAGCAGCGCCGGGACAGGGGGCTACGAGCAGTACTTC.

The chain links TRBV24-1 to TRBJ2-2, with TRBD2 matching 7 bases. CDR3 length: 17 amino acids. Germline CDR1 is KGHDR and CDR2 is SFDVKD. The V segment lost 4 bases and the J segment 4 bases; nucleotides outside the gene matches: 11. The CDR3 protein is CATSDRSGGSSTGELFF. CDR3 bases: TGTGCCACCAGTGACCGTTCGGGCGGGAGTTCCACCGGGGAGCTGTTTTTT.

This clonotype was counted a few times. The chain combines TRBV12-3 or TRBV12-4 with TRBJ2-1; 11 bases fit TRBD2. V lost 6 bases and J lost 4; bases outside the gene matches: 2. CDR3 length: 14 residues. CDR3 nucleotides: TGTGCCAGCAGACCTAGCGGGGGGTACAATGAGCAGTTCTTC. Residues: CASRPSGGYNEQFF.

This clonotype was seen a handful of times. The chain recombines TRBV5-1 with TRBJ2-5; 9 bases map to TRBD2. The germline V gene has CDR1 SGHRS and CDR2 YFSETQ. The junction had 2 bases not matched to a gene; V was cut back by 4 bases and J by 1 base. The CDR3 sequence is 14 residues long. The chain's CDR3 is CASSEGLAQETQYF. The CDR3 nucleotides read TGCGCCAGCAGCGAGGGACTAGCCCAAGAGACCCAGTACTTC.

In its sample, this clonotype was seen a few times. The J gene is TRBJ2-1, the V gene TRBV20-1; 9 bases are a match to TRBD2. V lost 0 bases to trimming and J lost 4 bases; unmatched junction nucleotides: 7. Germline CDR1 reads DFQATT; CDR2 reads SNEGSKA (reference sequence). This CDR3 region has 16 residues. CDR3 residues: CSARDQGGRAYNEQFF. Here the CDR3 DNA reads TGCAGTGCTAGAGATCAGGGCGGGAGGGCTTACAATGAGCAGTTCTTC.